This TCR beta chain was recorded in a study of cytomegalovirus exposure and HLA in healthy donors (dated by TCRdb to between 2016 and 2019). Regarding the complete study: In an earlier analysis of about 560 of the donors, 250 to 300 Gb of sequence data and 100 million or so unique TCR beta sequences from 150 million to 200 million T cells were reported. Approximately 330 gigabases of sequencing data and around 80 million unique TCR sequences made up an early release that covered several hundred HLA-typed donors. The genetic ancestry cluster associated with self-reported Caucasian donors included roughly 84% of the roughly 400 genotyped donors. The study was designed to test whether signatures of past pathogen exposure could be identified by cataloging public T cell receptors. The study used immunosequencing to profile the T cell repertoires of hundreds of subjects and linked those repertoires to cytomegalovirus serostatus. Along with the approximately 670-subject first cohort, a separate validation cohort of around 120 different subjects was used. The study combined high-throughput TCR immunosequencing, statistical association of individual TCRs with disease status, and machine learning to predict cytomegalovirus infection status. To study patterns of TCR occurrence, a later analysis re-analyzed previously published TCR beta repertoires from around 660 donors and added high-resolution HLA genotyping. Rather than using new phenotypic data, the later analysis identified candidate immune exposures from TCR beta sequences and from how often those sequences occurred across donors. An earlier analysis of 587 of the donors used high-throughput TCR beta sequencing to judge whether each TCR beta V gene segment behaved as functional or pseudogenic. Alongside the repertoire data, information on donor age, sex, ethnicity and CMV serostatus was compiled. A later genetic analysis used genome-wide SNP genotypes for about 60% of the 666 donors, treating that subset as a discovery cohort. All discovery cohort repertoires had been generated on a single sequencing platform. HLA typing included class I and class II loci at four-digit resolution. The number of donors typed differed by locus, with 629-630 for A, B, C, DRB1 and DQB1, roughly 520 for DQA1, 600 to 610 for DPA1, and roughly 450 for DPB1. Five DR-DQ haplotypes were treated as single units for association and clustering because of strong linkage in the cohort. On average, approximately 250,000 unique TCR beta nucleotide sequences were sequenced per donor among about 400 genotyped donors of the cohort, with 15% to 20% of those sequences being non-productive. Overall results and qualifications from the work: Correlated functional status among segregating V segments might reflect linkage disequilibrium, but an unknown experimental factor could not be ruled out. The only immune exposure information available for the cohort was CMV serostatus. Most CMV-associated TCR beta chains appeared to be HLA-restricted in a later analysis, and the HLA associations seemed to be driven largely by CMV exposure. According to a later genetic analysis, donors in an Asian-associated ancestry cluster had fewer N-insertions in productive TCRs than the approximately 630-donor mean. A cluster of highly shared sequence variants was judged likely to be a technical artifact of the sequencing pipeline. Compared with equally common non-associated chains, HLA-associated TCR beta chains in a later analysis were more clonally expanded and had lower generation probabilities. A few of the identified cytomegalovirus-associated TCR beta chains were confirmed in vitro to be specific for cytomegalovirus antigens. The authors suggested that the approach could potentially be generalized to other disease states and immunological phenotypes. A later analysis found that TCR association rates varied across HLA loci, with DRB1 alleles showing the most associated TCRs and HLA-C alleles the fewest. The study listed approximately 160 TCR beta chains as associated with cytomegalovirus. The presence/absence analyses assumed that sequencing depth was roughly uniform across donors, and that assumption may not be true. The earlier analysis of fewer than 750 of the donors excluded some 15 rarely observed V segments, including chromosome 9 orphons, because counts were too low. Specific HLA alleles were associated with 16,951 TCR beta sequences at a false discovery rate of 0.05 in a later analysis. Because HLA typing was missing for some donors at each locus, association tests included only the typed subset. Assigning TCR associations to individual alleles was difficult when HLA alleles, especially DR and DQ, strongly co-occurred. V-gene and J-gene trimming of TCR beta chains was associated with a missense DCLRE1C variant in a later genetic analysis, and the association was replicated in an independent cohort. While some public TCRs were present in many individuals, most TCR sequences turned up only very rarely across donors. The 87-base-pair reads could not distinguish some IMGT-functional V segments, including TRBV6-2 and TRBV6-3, so those segments were excluded. A further reported finding was that TCR beta sequences accurately predicted the HLA-A and HLA-B alleles for most subjects in the first cohort. In an earlier analysis of roughly 560 of the donors, most TCR beta V segments were observed in productive rearrangements about 87% or about 30% of the time, broadly matching IMGT annotations. A later analysis reported that several top co-occurrence clusters appeared linked to parvovirus B19, influenza, CMV and Epstein-Barr virus. Only TCR beta chains were sequenced in this cohort, and the absence of alpha or paired-chain data limited detectable features. The classifier was reported to diagnose cytomegalovirus status with high specificity and sensitivity in both the original and validation cohorts.

About this clone itself: What this receptor recognizes is not known. No qualities accompany the bases; no much larger clone lies one base away.

The cohort consisted of fewer than 700 healthy bone marrow donors. All cohort members were sampled while nominally healthy, although unrecorded immune exposures were likely present. The donor was CMV seronegative and was included in the group of a few hundred seronegative cohort members. Every donor gave a peripheral blood sample, and the peripheral blood mononuclear cells from that sample were used for TCR beta sequencing. Genomic DNA was extracted from the blood cell samples with the Qiagen DNeasy Blood Extraction Kit. Germline trimming amounts to 6 bases on V and 1 base on J, with 14 as the count of junction bases outside the gene matches. Counted from cysteine to phenylalanine, this CDR3 has 17 amino acids. Left in the record is the CDR3 DNA by itself, 51 bases read in frame from the first base. CDR1 is given as LNHNV and CDR2 as YYDKDF, both from the germline V gene (reference sequence). The library was built by means of the immunoSEQ multiplex PCR assay. A mixture of 60 forward primers for TCR Vbeta segments and 13 reverse primers for TCR Jbeta segments was used in the multiplex PCR. Amplification of the CDR3 region of rearranged TCR beta genes was performed with a multiplex PCR assay on genomic DNA. The amplified TCR beta libraries were sequenced on the Illumina HiSeq System as 87-base-pair reads. In the authors' own workflow: A later analysis counted some 80 million unique TCR beta chains across the 640 or so repertoires, and 10 million to 12 million of these chains were shared by at least two donors. Raw reads were error-corrected and collapsed into unique sequences by a nearest-neighbor algorithm in which closely related sequences were merged to remove PCR and sequencing errors. CDR3 sequences were aligned to IMGT reference sequences to assign V, D and J gene segments. For a sequence to be retained, a match of at least six nucleotides to both a V gene segment and a J gene segment was required. Rearrangements were classified as productive when the CDR3 lacked stop codons and remained in frame with V and J, and all other rearrangements were classified as non-productive. CDR3 was defined by IMGT convention, running from the second conserved V-encoded cysteine to the conserved J-encoded phenylalanine. The earlier analysis of approximately 500 of the donors excluded sequences that lacked an unambiguous match to a single V gene segment. In an earlier analysis of approximately 560 of the donors, a V segment was called functional when productive rearrangements were above 56.7%, and segregating when the standard deviation between donors exceeded 5%. To diagnose cytomegalovirus status from the catalog of TCR beta chain sequences, a statistical classification framework was built. A later analysis assigned V and J genes by comparing TCR nucleotide sequences with IMGT/GENE-DB human TR gene sequences. In a later analysis, CDR3 sequences and most-parsimonious VDJ recombination scenarios were assigned using the TCRdist pipeline. In a later analysis, every TCR beta chain was defined by the combination of its CDR3 amino acid sequence and its V-gene family, and reads without a unique V-gene family were dropped. As a way to deal with suspected cross-contamination and a sequencing artifact, a later analysis dropped 640 or so nucleotide sequences that were highly shared and had low generation probability. In a later analysis, a clonal expansion index for each public chain was calculated from normalized within-repertoire ranks of inferred template counts. In a later analysis, generation probabilities were computed with a VDJ recombination model fitted to out-of-frame rearrangements, and the resulting probabilities were checked against IGoR. In a later analysis, hypergeometric tests were used to score TCR-TCR, TCR-HLA and TCR-CMV co-occurrence, with a repertoire-size bias correction applied to TCR pairs. To estimate false discovery rates, a later analysis permuted the HLA or CMV assignments 20 times. In a later analysis, co-occurring TCRs were grouped with DBSCAN, and TCRdist sequence similarity was added when clustering was performed within HLA-allele-positive subsets. Repertoires with fewer than 30,000 or more than 120,000 public chains, plus five repertoires with anomalous nucleotide sharing, were excluded from co-occurrence clustering. TCRdb carries this immuneACCESS record with in-frame sequences only. Its versions omit some clonotypes, under half of them owing to an unresolved V gene in the studies checked, with the rest unexplained. Clonal size and the V and J genes are those of that table, whereas D and trimming came from the DNA. This sample has 150,000 to 200,000 clones in its table, and around 84% of those were observed once. The ten most abundant clones make up more than 1.5% of the sample.

The clonotype comes from a woman under 30 in good health and CMV-seronegative. The material sequenced was PBMCs. The rearranged chain carries TRBV15 and TRBJ2-5; TRBD2 aligns with 7 central bases. In nucleotides, the sequence is TGTGCCACCAGGGGGGGAGGGCTAGCGGACCCCCAAGAGACCCAGTACTTC. Its translation is CATRGGGLADPQETQYF.